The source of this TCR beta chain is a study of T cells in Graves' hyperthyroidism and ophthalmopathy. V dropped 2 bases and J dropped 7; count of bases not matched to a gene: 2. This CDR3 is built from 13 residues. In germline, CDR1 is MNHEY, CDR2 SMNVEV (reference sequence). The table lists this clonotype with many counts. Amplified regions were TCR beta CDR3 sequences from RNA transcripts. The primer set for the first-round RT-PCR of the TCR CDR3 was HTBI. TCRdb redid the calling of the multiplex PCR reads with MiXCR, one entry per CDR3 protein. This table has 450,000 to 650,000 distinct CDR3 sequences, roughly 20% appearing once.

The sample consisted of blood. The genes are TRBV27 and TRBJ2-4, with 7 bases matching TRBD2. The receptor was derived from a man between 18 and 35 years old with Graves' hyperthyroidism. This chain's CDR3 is CASSLGAGNIQYF. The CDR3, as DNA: TGTGCCAGCAGTTTAGGAGCGGGGAACATTCAGTACTTC.